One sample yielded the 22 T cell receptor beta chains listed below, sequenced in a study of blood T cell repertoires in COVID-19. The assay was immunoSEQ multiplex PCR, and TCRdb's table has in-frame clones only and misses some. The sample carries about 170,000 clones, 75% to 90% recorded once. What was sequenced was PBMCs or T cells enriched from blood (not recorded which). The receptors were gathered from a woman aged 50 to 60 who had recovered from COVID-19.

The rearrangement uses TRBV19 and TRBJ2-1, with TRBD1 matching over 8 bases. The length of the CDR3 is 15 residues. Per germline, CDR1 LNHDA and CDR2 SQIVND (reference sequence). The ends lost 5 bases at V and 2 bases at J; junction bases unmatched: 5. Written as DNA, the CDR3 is TGTGCCAGTAGTCCGCGACAGGGGCCCTACAATGAGCAGTTCTTC. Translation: CASSPRQGPYNEQFF.

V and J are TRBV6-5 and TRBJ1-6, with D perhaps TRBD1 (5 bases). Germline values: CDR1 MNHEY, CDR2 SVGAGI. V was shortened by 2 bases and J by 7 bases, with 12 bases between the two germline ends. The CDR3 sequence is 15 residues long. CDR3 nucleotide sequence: TGTGCCAGCAGTTACGGGGGAGGGAAAAATTCACCCCTCCACTTT. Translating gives CASSYGGGKNSPLHF.

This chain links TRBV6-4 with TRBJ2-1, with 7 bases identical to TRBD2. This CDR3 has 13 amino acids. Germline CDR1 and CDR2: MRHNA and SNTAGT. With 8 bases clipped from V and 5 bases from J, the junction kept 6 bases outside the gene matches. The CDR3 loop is CASASGLHNEQFF. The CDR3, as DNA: TGTGCCAGCGCCTCGGGACTACACAATGAGCAGTTCTTC.

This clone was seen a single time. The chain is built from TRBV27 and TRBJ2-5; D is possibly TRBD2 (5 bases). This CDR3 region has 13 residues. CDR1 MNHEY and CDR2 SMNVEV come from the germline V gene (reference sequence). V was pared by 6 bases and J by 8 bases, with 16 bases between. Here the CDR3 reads CASSVGVERTQYF. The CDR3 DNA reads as TGTGCCAGCAGCGTGGGAGTGGAGAGAACCCAGTACTTC.

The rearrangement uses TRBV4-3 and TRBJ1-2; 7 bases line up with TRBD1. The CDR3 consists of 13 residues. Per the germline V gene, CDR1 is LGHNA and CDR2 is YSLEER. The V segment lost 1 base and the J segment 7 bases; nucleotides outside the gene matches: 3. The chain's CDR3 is CASSQGQGTGYTF. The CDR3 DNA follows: TGCGCCAGCAGCCAAGGACAGGGAACTGGCTACACCTTC.

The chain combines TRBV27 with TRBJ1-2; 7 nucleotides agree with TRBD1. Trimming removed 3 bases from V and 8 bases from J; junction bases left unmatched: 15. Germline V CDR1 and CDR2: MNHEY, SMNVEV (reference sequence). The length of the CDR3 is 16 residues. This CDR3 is CASSFIEGALGGGYTF. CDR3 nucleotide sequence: TGTGCCAGCAGTTTTATCGAGGGGGCCCTCGGGGGAGGCTACACCTTC.

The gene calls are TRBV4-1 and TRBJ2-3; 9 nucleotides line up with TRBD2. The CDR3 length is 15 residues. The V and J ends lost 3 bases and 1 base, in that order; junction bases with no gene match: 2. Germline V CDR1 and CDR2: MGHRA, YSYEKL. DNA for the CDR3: TGCGCCAGCAGCCAGTTAGCGGGAGGCACAGATACGCAGTATTTT. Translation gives CASSQLAGGTDTQYF.

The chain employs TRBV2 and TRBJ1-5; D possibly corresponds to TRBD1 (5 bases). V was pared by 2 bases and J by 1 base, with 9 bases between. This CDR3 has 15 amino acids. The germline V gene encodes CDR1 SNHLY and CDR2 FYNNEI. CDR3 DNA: TGTGCCAGCAGTGAACAGGGTCAGAGCAATCAGCCCCAGCATTTT. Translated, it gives CASSEQGQSNQPQHF.

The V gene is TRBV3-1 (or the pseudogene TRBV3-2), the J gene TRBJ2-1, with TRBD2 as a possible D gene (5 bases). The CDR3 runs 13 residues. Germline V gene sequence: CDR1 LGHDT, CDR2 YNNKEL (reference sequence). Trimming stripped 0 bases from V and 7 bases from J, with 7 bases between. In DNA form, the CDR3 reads TGTGCCAGCAGCCAAGATCGGGGAAATGAGCAGTTCTTC. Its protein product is CASSQDRGNEQFF.

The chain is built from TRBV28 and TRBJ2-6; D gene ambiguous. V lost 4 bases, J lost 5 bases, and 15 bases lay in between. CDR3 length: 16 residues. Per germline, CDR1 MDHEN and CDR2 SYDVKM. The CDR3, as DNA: TGTGCCAGCAGTTACAACGCCCCCGGGTGGGCCAACGTCCTGACTTTC. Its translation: CASSYNAPGWANVLTF.

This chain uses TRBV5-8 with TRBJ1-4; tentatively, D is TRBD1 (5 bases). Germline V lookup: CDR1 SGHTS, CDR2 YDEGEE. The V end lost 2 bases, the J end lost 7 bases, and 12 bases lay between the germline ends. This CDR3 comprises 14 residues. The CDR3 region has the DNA TGTGCCAGCAGCTTCTTACGACAGAGTGAAAAACTGTTTTTT. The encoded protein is CASSFLRQSEKLFF.

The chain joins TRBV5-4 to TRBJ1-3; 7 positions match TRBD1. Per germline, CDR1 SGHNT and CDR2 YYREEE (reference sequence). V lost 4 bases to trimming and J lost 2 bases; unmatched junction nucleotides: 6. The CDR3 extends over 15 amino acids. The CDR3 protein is CASSSGTATGNTIYF. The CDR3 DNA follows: TGTGCCAGCAGCAGTGGGACAGCCACTGGAAACACCATATATTTT.

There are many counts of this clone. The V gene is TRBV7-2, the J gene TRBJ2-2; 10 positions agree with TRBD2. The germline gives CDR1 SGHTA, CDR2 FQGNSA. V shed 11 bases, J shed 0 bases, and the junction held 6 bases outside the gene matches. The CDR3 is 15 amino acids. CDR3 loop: CAATSGLPNTGELFF. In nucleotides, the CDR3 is TGTGCCGCGACTAGCGGGCTCCCGAACACCGGGGAGCTGTTTTTT.

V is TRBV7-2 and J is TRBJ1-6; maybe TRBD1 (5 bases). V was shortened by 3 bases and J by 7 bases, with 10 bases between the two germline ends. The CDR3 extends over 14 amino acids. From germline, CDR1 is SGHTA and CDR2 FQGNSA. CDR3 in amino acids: CASSLGQSNSPLHF. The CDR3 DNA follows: TGTGCCAGCAGCTTGGGGCAGTCGAATTCACCCCTCCACTTT. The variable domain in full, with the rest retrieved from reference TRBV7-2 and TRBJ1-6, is GAGVSQSPSNKVTEKGKDVELRCDPISGHTALYWYRQSLGQGLEFLIYFQGNSAPDKSGLPSDRFSAERTGGSVSTLTIQRTQQEDSAVYLCASSLGQSNSPLHFGNGTRLTVT.

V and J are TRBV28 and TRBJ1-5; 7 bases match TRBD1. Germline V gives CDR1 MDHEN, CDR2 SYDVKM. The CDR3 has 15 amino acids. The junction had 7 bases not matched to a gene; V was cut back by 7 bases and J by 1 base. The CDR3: CASTRGKISNQPQHF. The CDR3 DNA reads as TGTGCCAGCACCAGGGGGAAAATAAGCAATCAGCCCCAGCATTTT.

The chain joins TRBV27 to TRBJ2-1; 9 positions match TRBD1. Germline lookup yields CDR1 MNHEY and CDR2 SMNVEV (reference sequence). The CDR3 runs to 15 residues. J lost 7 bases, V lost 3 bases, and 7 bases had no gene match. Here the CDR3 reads CASSFWGQGFNEQFF. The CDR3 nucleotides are TGTGCCAGCAGTTTTTGGGGACAGGGATTTAATGAGCAGTTCTTC.

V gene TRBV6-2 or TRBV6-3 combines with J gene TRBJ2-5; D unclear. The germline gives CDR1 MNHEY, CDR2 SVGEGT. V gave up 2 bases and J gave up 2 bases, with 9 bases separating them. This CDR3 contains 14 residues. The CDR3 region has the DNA TGTGCCAGCAGTTACCTAGATTCACAAGAGACCCAGTACTTC. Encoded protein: CASSYLDSQETQYF.

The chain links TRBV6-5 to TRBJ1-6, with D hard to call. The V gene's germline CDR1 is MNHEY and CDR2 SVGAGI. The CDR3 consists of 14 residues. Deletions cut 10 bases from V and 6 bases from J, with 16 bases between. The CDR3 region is CATPDPTGNSPLHF. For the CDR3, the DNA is TGTGCCACCCCCGACCCCACGGGTAATTCACCCCTCCACTTT.

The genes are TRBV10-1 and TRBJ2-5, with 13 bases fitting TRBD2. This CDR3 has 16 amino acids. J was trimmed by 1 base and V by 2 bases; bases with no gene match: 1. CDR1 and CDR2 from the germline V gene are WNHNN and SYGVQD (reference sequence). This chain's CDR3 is CASSEGTSGTQETQYF. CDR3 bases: TGCGCCAGCAGTGAGGGGACTAGCGGGACCCAAGAGACCCAGTACTTC.

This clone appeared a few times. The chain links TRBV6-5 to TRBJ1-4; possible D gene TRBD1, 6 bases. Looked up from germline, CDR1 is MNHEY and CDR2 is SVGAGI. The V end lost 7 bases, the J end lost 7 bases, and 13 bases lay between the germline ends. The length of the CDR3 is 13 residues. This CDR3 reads CASTYREFEKLFF. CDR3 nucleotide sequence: TGTGCCAGCACATACAGGGAGTTTGAAAAACTGTTTTTT.

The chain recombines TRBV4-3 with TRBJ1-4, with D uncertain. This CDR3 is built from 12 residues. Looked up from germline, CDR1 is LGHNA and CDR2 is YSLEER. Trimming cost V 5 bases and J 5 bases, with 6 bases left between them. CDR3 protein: CASSSENEKLFF. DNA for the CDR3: TGCGCCAGCAGCTCCGAGAATGAAAAACTGTTTTTT.

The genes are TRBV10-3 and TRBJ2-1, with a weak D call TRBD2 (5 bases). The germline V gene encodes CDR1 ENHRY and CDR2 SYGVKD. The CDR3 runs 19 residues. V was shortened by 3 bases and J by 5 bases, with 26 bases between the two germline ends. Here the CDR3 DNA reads TGTGCCATCAGTGATATGGGCAAGCGAAGAGAGGGAGAACACAATGAGCAGTTCTTC. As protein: CAISDMGKRREGEHNEQFF.